A selection of T cell receptor beta chains follows, all from one sample in a study of cytomegalovirus exposure and HLA in healthy donors. The assay was immunoSEQ multiplex PCR, and TCRdb's table has in-frame clones only and misses some. The table lists about 190,000 clones, more than 65% of them singletons. Material: PBMCs. These receptors were obtained from a woman aged 25 to 39 in good health and CMV-seropositive. The CDR3 runs from the conserved cysteine through the conserved F or W. Each record gives: CDR3 DNA, CDR3 protein, CDR3 length, clone size, D gene, J gene, V gene. A D gene is named only where the DNA matches it firmly. Size is stated for part of the rows, as once, few or many counts, or as a class when the clone is expanded.

DNA: TGTGCCAGCAGCTTATCCATGAACACTGAAGCTTTCTTT; CDR3: CASSLSMNTEAFF; length: 13; size: -; D: -; J: TRBJ1-1; V: TRBV11-3
DNA: TGTGCCAGCAGCCCCCAGGGAAGCTCTGGAAACACCATATATTTT; CDR3: CASSPQGSSGNTIYF; length: 15; size: -; D: -; J: TRBJ1-3; V: TRBV27
DNA: TGTGCCAGCAGTTTAACAGATAACTATGGCTACACCTTC; CDR3: CASSLTDNYGYTF; length: 13; size: -; D: -; J: TRBJ1-2; V: TRBV6-5
DNA: TGTGCCAGCAGTGAAATGCAGGGGGCCTACGAGCAGTACTTC; CDR3: CASSEMQGAYEQYF; length: 14; size: -; D: TRBD1; J: TRBJ2-7; V: TRBV2
DNA: TGTGCCAGCAGCTTGTTCCCTTACGAGCAGTACTTC; CDR3: CASSLFPYEQYF; length: 12; size: -; D: -; J: TRBJ2-7; V: TRBV5-4
DNA: TGTGCCAGCTCATCACCCGACAGGGCTGGAAACACCATATATTTT; CDR3: CASSSPDRAGNTIYF; length: 15; size: few; D: TRBD1; J: TRBJ1-3; V: TRBV18
DNA: TGTGCCAGCGGCGGAGCGGTGGGATTGGAGACCCAGTACTTC; CDR3: CASGGAVGLETQYF; length: 14; size: -; D: -; J: TRBJ2-5; V: TRBV6-1
DNA: TGCGCCAGCAGCCAAGTTTTGGGGCACACTGAAGCTTTCTTT; CDR3: CASSQVLGHTEAFF; length: 14; size: -; D: -; J: TRBJ1-1; V: TRBV4-1
DNA: TGTGCCAGCAGCTTACAATCAACCCGTGAGGAGACCCAGTACTTC; CDR3: CASSLQSTREETQYF; length: 15; size: -; D: -; J: TRBJ2-5; V: TRBV7-6
DNA: TGTGCCAGCTCACCAGTGGAGGGTCTGAACACTGAAGCTTTCTTT; CDR3: CASSPVEGLNTEAFF; length: 15; size: -; D: -; J: TRBJ1-1; V: TRBV18
DNA: TGTGCCAGCAGCCCGCCGGGTCTATTCACTGAAGCTTTCTTT; CDR3: CASSPPGLFTEAFF; length: 14; size: -; D: -; J: TRBJ1-1; V: TRBV5-4
DNA: TGTGCCAGCAGCTTGGCTGGCTCCCCCAGCTCCTACGAGCAGTACTTC; CDR3: CASSLAGSPSSYEQYF; length: 16; size: few; D: -; J: TRBJ2-7; V: TRBV5-8
DNA: TGTGCCAGCTCACCACCGATCACTAGCGGGAGTCGGACCGGGGAGCTGTTTTTT; CDR3: CASSPPITSGSRTGELFF; length: 18; size: -; D: TRBD2; J: TRBJ2-2; V: TRBV18
DNA: TGTGCCAGCAGCTGGAGGACAGGGGATGAGCAGTTCTTC; CDR3: CASSWRTGDEQFF; length: 13; size: -; D: TRBD1; J: TRBJ2-1; V: TRBV7-6
DNA: TGTGCCAGTAGTATCCCCGGTAGCTCCTACAATGAGCAGTTCTTC; CDR3: CASSIPGSSYNEQFF; length: 15; size: -; D: -; J: TRBJ2-1; V: TRBV19
DNA: TGTGCCAGCAGCTCACGGGACAATCAGCCCCAGCATTTT; CDR3: CASSSRDNQPQHF; length: 13; size: once; D: -; J: TRBJ1-5; V: TRBV7-9